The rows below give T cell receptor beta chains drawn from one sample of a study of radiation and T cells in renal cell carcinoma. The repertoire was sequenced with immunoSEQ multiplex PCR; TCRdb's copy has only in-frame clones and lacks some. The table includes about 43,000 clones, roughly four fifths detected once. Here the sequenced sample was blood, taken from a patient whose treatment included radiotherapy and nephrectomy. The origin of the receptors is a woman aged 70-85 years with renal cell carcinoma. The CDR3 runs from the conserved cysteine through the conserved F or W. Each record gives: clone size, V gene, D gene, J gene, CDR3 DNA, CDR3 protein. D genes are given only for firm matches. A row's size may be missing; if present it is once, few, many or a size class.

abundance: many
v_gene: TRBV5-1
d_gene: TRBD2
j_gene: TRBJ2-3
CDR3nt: TGCGCCAGCAGCCTGACTAGCTGGAAGTATTTT
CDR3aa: CASSLTSWKYF

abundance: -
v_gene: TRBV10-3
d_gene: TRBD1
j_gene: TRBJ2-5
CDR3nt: TGTGCCATCAGTTCAAGGACAGGGCTTCAAGAGACCCAGTACTTC
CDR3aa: CAISSRTGLQETQYF

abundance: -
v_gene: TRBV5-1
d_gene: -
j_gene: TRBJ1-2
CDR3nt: TGCGCCAGCAGCTTGGACCTGGGGAACTATGGCTACACCTTC
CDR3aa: CASSLDLGNYGYTF

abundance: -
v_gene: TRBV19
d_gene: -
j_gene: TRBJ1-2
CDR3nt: TGTGCCAGTAGCTTATCCAACTATGGCTACACCTTC
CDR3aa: CASSLSNYGYTF

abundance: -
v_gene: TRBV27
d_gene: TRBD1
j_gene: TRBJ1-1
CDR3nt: TGTGCCAGCAGTGCTCCAAGACAGGGGGTGAACACTGAAGCTTTCTTT
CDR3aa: CASSAPRQGVNTEAFF

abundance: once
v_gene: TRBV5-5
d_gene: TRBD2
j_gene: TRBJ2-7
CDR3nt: TGTGCCAGCAGCACGGGACTAGCGGGCTACGAGCAGTACTTC
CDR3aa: CASSTGLAGYEQYF

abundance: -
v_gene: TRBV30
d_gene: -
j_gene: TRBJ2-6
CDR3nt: TGTGCCTGGGGGCGGGGCTATGGGGCCAACGTCCTGACTTTC
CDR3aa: CAWGRGYGANVLTF

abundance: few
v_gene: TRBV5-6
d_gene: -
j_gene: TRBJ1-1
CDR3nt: TGTGCCAGCAGCCTGAACACTGAAGCTTTCTTT
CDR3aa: CASSLNTEAFF

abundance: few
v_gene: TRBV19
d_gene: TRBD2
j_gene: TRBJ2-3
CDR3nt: TGTGCCAGTAGTATTACGGGACTAACTTCTAGCACAGATACGCAGTATTTT
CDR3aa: CASSITGLTSSTDTQYF

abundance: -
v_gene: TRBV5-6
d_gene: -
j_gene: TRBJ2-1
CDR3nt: TGTGCCAGCAGCTTGTTCAGGGTGGAATCCTACAATGAGCAGTTCTTC
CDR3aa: CASSLFRVESYNEQFF

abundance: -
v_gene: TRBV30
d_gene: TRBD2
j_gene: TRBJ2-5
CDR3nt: TGTGCCTGGAGTGGGACTAGCGGGAGGCGAGAGACCCAGTACTTC
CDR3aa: CAWSGTSGRRETQYF

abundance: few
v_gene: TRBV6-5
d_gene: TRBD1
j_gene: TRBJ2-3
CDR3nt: TGTGCCAGCAGGATAGGACAGGGGAGAAATACGCAGTATTTT
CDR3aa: CASRIGQGRNTQYF

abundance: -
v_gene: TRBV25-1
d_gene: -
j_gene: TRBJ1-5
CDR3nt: TGTGCCAGCAGTGATATAGGGGTTGGGCAGCCCCAGCATTTT
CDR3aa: CASSDIGVGQPQHF

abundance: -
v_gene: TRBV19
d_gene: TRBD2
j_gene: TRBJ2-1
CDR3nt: TGTGCCAGTAGTTGGACTAGCGGGAGGGACGGTGAGCAGTTCTTC
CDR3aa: CASSWTSGRDGEQFF

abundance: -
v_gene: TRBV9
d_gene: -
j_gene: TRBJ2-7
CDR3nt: TGTGCCAGCAGCGGGGCTAACTCCTACGAGCAGTACTTC
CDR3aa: CASSGANSYEQYF

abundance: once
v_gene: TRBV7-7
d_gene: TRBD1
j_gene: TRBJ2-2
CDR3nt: TGTGCCAGCAGCTTAGGACAGGGTCTCACCGGGGAGCTGTTTTTT
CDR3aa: CASSLGQGLTGELFF

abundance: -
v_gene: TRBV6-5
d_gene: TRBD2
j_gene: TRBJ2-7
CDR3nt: TGTGCCAGCAGTTACTCGGGGACTAGCTACGAGCAGTACTTC
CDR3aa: CASSYSGTSYEQYF

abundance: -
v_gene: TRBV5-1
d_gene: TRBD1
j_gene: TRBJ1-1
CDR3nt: TGCGCCAGCAGCACCGGGACAGGGGGCCTGAGGACTGAAGCTTTCTTT
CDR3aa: CASSTGTGGLRTEAFF

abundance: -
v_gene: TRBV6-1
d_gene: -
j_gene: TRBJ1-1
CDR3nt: TGTGCCAGCAGTTTCGACAGGAACACTGAAGCTTTCTTT
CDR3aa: CASSFDRNTEAFF

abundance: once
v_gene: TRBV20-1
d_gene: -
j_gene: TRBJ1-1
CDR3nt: TGCAGTCATTACTGGACTGAAGCTTTCTTT
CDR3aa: CSHYWTEAFF

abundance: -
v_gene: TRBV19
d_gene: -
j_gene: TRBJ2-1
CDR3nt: TGTGCCAGTAGTAGTGGGACTCGCCGAGTTCAGTTCTTC
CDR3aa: CASSSGTRRVQFF

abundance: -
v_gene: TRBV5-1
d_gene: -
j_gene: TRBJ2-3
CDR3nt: TGCGCCAGCAGCTTGGCTAGCACAGATACGCAGTATTTT
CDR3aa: CASSLASTDTQYF

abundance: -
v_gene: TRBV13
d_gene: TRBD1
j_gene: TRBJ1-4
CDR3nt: TGTGCCAGCAGCCCCGGGACAGGCCGGGAAAAACTGTTTTTT
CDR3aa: CASSPGTGREKLFF

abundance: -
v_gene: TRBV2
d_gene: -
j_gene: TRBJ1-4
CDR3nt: TGTGCCAGCAGTGCAATTGGCAGTGCAACTAATGAAAAACTGTTTTTT
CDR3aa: CASSAIGSATNEKLFF

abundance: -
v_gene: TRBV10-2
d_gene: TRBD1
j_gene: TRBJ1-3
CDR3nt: TGCGCCAGCAGACTACAGGGGCTTGGCTCTGGAAACACCATATATTTT
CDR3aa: CASRLQGLGSGNTIYF

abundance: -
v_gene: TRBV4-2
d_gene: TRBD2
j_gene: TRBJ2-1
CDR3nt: TGTGCCAGCAGCCCCTCGACTAGCGGGGGGTCCAATGAGCAGTTCTTC
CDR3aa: CASSPSTSGGSNEQFF

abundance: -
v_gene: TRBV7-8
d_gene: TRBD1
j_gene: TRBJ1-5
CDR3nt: TGTGCCAGCAGCTTAGTGGGACAGGGGGTATATACGAGCAATCAGCCCCAGCATTTT
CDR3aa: CASSLVGQGVYTSNQPQHF

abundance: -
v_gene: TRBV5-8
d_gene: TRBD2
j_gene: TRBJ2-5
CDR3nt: TGTGCCAGCAGCCGGGGCTCGACTAGCGGTGAGGGAGAGACCCAGTACTTC
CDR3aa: CASSRGSTSGEGETQYF

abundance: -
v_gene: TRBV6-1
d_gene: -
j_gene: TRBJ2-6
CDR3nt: TGTGCCAGCAGAGTGGACCTCTCTGGGGCCAACGTCCTGACTTTC
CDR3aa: CASRVDLSGANVLTF

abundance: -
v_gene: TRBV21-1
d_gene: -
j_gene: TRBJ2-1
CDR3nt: TGTGCCAGCAGCAAATTGGGGCGGACTGACAATGAGCAGTTCTTC
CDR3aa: CASSKLGRTDNEQFF

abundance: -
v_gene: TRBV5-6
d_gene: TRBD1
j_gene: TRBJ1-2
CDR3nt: TGTGCCAGCAGCTCCGGACAGGAAGCTAACTATGGCTACACCTTC
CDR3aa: CASSSGQEANYGYTF

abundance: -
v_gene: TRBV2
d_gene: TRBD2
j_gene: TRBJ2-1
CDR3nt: TGTGCCAGCAGTCCAATCCTAGCGGGGGGGTATGAGCAGTTCTTC
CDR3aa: CASSPILAGGYEQFF

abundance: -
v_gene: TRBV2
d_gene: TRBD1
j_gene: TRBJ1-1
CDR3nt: TGTGCCAGCAGGGCGACAGGGGGACATGAAGCTTTCTTT
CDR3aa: CASRATGGHEAFF

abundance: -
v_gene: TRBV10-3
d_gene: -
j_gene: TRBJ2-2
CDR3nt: TGTGCCATCAGTGAACCAGGGGCACCCACCGGGGAGCTGTTTTTT
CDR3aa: CAISEPGAPTGELFF

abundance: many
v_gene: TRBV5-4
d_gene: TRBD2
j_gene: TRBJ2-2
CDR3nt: TGTGCCAGCAGCTTGGCCCGTCTAGCGGGGTCCGGGGAGCTGTTTTTT
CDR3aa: CASSLARLAGSGELFF

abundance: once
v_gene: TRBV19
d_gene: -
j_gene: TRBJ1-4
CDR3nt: TGTGCCAGTAGTATCCAGGGTAATGAAAAACTGTTTTTT
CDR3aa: CASSIQGNEKLFF

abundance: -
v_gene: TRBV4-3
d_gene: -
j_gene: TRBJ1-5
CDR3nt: TGCGCCAGCAGCCAAGATTTAAGCTCCAATCAGCCCCAGCATTTT
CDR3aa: CASSQDLSSNQPQHF

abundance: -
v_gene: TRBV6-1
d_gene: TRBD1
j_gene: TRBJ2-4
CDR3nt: TGTGCCAGCAGCCCAGGGGGCTGGACCAAAAACATTCAGTACTTC
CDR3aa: CASSPGGWTKNIQYF